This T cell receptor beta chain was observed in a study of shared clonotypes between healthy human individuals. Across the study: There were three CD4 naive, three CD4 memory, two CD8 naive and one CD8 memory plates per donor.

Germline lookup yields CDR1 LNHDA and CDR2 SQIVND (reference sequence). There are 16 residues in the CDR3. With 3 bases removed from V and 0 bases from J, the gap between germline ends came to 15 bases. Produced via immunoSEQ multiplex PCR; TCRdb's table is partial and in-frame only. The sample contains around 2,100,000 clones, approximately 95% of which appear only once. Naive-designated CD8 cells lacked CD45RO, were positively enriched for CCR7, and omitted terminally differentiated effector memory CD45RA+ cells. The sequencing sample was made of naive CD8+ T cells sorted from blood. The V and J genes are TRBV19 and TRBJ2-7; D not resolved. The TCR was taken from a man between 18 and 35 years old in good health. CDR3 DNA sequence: TGTGCCAGTAGTATGTTTCTGATCCCTAACTCCTACGAGCAGTACTTC. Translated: CASSMFLIPNSYEQYF.